A single sample gave rise to the 4 T cell receptor beta chains below, sequenced in a study of T cell clonality in common variable immunodeficiency. Here immunoSEQ multiplex PCR was the method, and the copy in TCRdb shows in-frame clones only, minus some. The profile covers some 45,000 clones, none occurring a single time. What was sequenced was peripheral blood mononuclear cells. The receptor source for this set is a person aged 18 to 75 in good health.

This clone was observed at least ten times. The missing CDR3 end, 3 residues past where the read stops, is filled in from the germline J gene. V and J are TRBV19 and TRBJ1-2, with 10 nucleotides matching TRBD1. Germline loops: CDR1 LNHDA, CDR2 SQIVND (reference sequence). With V trimmed by 3 bases and J by 7 bases, 8 bases remained unmatched. The CDR3 is made up of 15 amino acids. CDR3 sequence: CASSMPTRDRGGYTF. CDR3 DNA (partial): TGTGCCAGTAGTATGCCCACCCGGGACAGGGGTGGC.

This clone was detected ten times or more. The missing CDR3 end, 3 residues past where the read stops, is filled in from the germline J gene. This chain joins TRBV19 and TRBJ1-2, with TRBD1 as a possible D gene (6 bases). The CDR3 extends over 18 amino acids. Trimming cost V 3 bases and J 4 bases, with 24 bases left between them. Germline V gene sequence: CDR1 LNHDA, CDR2 SQIVND (reference sequence). The CDR3 region is CASSITTALTGAIYGYTF. The CDR3 bases that were read are TGTGCCAGTAGTATCACTACCGCCTTGACAGGTGCGATCTATGGC.

This clone was seen repeatedly, ten times or more. The CDR3 end lies 3 residues beyond the end of the read and is filled in from the germline J gene. V gene TRBV9 combines with J gene TRBJ2-1; 8 bases map to TRBD2. This CDR3 contains 14 residues. The V and J ends lost 4 bases and 7 bases, in that order; junction bases with no gene match: 7. Germline V gene lookup returns CDR1 SGDLS and CDR2 YYNGEE. The DNA read from the CDR3 is TGTGCCAGCAGCCCCCTGACTAGCGTGAATGAG. It yields the protein CASSPLTSVNE. From start to end, the CDR3 is CASSPLTSVNEQFF.

This clone was seen many times. Read coverage stops 3 residues before the CDR3 terminus; the germline J gene supplies the remainder. This rearrangement joins TRBV13 to TRBJ2-1; 14 bases line up with TRBD2. This CDR3 region has 18 residues. Germline CDR1 and CDR2: PRHDT and FYEKMQ (reference sequence). V gave up 5 bases and J gave up 7 bases; unmatched junction bases: 13. The covered CDR3 bases are TGTGCCAGCAGCCCGGGACTAGCGGGAGAGGGGGAGGGAAATGAG. This gives the protein CASSPGLAGEGEGNE. The full CDR3 reads CASSPGLAGEGEGNEQFF.